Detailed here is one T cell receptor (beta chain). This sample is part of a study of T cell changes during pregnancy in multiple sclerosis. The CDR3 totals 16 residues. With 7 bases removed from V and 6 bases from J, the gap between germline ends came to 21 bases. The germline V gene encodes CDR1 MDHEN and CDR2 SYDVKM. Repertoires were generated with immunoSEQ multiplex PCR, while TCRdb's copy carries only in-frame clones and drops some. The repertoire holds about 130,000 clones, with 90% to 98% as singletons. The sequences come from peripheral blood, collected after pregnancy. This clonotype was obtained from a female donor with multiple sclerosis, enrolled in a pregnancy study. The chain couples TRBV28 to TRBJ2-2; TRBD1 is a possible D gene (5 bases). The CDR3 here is CASTPIVRTRPGELFF. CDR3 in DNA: TGTGCCAGCACCCCCATCGTGAGGACACGTCCCGGGGAGCTGTTTTTT.